Below are 5 T cell receptor beta chains sequenced from a single sample in a study of CD8 T cells in Susac syndrome. It was with random hexamers that about 0.45 to 1 ug RNA was reverse transcribed. From the immunoSEQ multiplex PCR reads, TCRdb called clonotypes with MiXCR, one entry per CDR3 protein. The repertoire holds about 190,000 distinct CDR3 sequences, with around 90% as singletons. The sequenced material came from CD4+ T cells from PBMCs. Receptor source: a human donor with Susac syndrome.

This clonotype came up a few times. This chain uses TRBV18 with TRBJ2-7; D is ambiguous. V gave up 2 bases and J gave up 1 base, with 6 bases separating them. This CDR3 comprises 13 residues. Germline values: CDR1 KGHSH, CDR2 LQKENI. CDR3 residues: CASSPDGSYEQYF. CDR3 DNA sequence: TGTGCCAGCTCACCAGACGGATCCTACGAGCAGTACTTC.

The chain couples TRBV29-1 to TRBJ2-1, with 8 bases matching TRBD1. Germline loops: CDR1 SQVTM, CDR2 ANQGSEA. V lost 7 bases, J lost 5 bases, and 13 bases stayed unmatched. The CDR3 is 15 residues long. The CDR3 here is CSGAYYRGLDNEQFF. CDR3 nucleotides: TGCAGCGGCGCCTACTACAGGGGGTTGGACAATGAGCAGTTCTTC.

The chain employs TRBV10-3 and TRBJ1-4; possibly TRBD1 for D (6 bases). Trimming removed 0 bases at V and 10 bases at J, with 12 bases between. From germline, CDR1 is ENHRY and CDR2 SYGVKD. The CDR3 spans 14 residues. The CDR3 DNA is TGTGCCATCAGTGAGTCGGACAGTGCGGGAAAACTGTTTTTT. Residues: CAISESDSAGKLFF.

The V call is TRBV28, the J call TRBJ2-7; 10 bases are shared with TRBD2. V lost 4 bases and J lost 6; bases outside the gene matches: 9. Germline CDR1 is MDHEN and CDR2 is SYDVKM. This CDR3 spans 15 amino acids. Here the CDR3 DNA reads TGTGCCAGCAGTTGGTCTAGCGGGAGTATCGGCGAGCAGTACTTC. Its protein product is CASSWSSGSIGEQYF. The variable domain in full, completed from reference TRBV28 and TRBJ2-7, reads DVKVTQSSRYLVKRTGEKVFLECVQDMDHENMFWYRQDPGLGLRLIYFSYDVKMKEKGDIPEGYSVSREKKERFSLILESASTNQTSMYLCASSWSSGSIGEQYFGPGTRLTVT.

The V gene is TRBV6-1, the J gene TRBJ2-7; D remains ambiguous. The V gene lost 7 bases and the J gene lost 3 bases, with 16 bases spanning the gap. This CDR3 spans 14 amino acids. Germline assignment: CDR1 MNHNS and CDR2 SASEGT. CDR3 amino acids: CASTTSVPSYEQYF. DNA of the CDR3: TGTGCCAGCACCACCTCCGTCCCGAGCTACGAGCAGTACTTC.